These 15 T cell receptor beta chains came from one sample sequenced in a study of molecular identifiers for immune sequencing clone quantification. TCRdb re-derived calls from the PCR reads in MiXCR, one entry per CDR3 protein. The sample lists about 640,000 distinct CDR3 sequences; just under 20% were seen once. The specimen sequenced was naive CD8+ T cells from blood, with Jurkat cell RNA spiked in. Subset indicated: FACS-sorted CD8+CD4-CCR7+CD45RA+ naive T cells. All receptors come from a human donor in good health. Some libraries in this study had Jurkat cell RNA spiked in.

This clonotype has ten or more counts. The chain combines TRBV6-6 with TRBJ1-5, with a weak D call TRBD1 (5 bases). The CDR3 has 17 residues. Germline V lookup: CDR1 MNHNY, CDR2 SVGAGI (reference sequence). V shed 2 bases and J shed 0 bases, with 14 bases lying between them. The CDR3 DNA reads TGTGCCAGCAGTTACACCAGGGCAGAGTATAGCAATCAGCCCCAGCATTTT. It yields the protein CASSYTRAEYSNQPQHF.

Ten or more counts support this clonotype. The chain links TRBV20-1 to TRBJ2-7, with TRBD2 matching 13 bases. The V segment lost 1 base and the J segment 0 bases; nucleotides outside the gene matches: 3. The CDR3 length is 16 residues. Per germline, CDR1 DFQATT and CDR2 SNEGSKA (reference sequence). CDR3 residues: CSARVGLAGSSYEQYF. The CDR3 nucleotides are TGCAGTGCTAGAGTGGGACTAGCGGGGAGCTCCTACGAGCAGTACTTC.

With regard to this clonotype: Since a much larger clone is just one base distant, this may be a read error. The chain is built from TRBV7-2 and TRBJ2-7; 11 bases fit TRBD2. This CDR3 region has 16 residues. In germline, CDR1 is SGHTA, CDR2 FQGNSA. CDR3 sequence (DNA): TGTGCCAGCAGCTTTAGCGGGGGGGCGGCGTTAGTTGAGCTGTACTTC. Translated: CASSFSGGAALVELYF.

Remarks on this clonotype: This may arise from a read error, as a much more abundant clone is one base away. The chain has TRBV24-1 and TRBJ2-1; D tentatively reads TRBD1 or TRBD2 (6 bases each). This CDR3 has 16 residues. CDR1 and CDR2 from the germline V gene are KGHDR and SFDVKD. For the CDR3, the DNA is TGTGCCACCAGTGGAGCTGAGGGGGGCCACTACAATGAGCAGCTCTTC. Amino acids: CATSGAEGGHYNEQLF.

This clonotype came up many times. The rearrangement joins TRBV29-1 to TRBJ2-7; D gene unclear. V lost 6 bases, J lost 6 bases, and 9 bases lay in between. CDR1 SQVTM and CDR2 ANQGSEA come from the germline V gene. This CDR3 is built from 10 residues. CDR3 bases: TGCAGCGTGCGTCTTGGCGAGCAGTACTTC. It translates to CSVRLGEQYF.

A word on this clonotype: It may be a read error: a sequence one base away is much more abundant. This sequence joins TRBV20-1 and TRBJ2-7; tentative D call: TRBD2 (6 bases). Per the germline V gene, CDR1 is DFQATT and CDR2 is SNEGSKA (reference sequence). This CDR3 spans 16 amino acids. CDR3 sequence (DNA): TGCAGTGCTAGCCGGAGCGCGGGGCTAGCTAGTTACGTGCAGTACTTC. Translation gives CSASRSAGLASYVQYF.

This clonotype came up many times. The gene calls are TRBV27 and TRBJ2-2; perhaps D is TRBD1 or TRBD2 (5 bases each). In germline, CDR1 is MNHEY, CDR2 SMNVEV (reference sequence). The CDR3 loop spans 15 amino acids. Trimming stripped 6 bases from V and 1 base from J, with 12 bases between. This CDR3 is CASSLGRVNTGELFF. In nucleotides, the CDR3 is TGTGCCAGCAGCCTGGGGCGGGTGAACACCGGGGAGCTGTTTTTT.

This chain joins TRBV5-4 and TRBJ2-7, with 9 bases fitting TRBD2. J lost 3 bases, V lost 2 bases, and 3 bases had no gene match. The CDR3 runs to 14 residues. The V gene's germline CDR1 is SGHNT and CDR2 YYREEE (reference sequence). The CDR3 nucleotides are TGTGCCAGCAGCTTCGGTAGCGGGAGCTACGAGCAGTACTTC. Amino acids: CASSFGSGSYEQYF.

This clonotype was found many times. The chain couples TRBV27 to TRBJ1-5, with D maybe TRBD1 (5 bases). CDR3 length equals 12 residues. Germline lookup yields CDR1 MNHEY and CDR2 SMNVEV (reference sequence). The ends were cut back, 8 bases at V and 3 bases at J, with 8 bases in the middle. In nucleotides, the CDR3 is TGTGCCAGCGGGGCTTCCAATCAGCCCCAGCATTTT. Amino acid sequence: CASGASNQPQHF.

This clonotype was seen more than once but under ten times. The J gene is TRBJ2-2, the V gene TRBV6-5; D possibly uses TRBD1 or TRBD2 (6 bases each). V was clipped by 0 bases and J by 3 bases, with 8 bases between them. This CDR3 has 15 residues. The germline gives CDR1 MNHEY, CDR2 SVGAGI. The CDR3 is CASSYSGGHTGELFF. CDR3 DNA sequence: TGTGCCAGCAGTTACTCTGGGGGGCACACCGGGGAGCTGTTTTTT.

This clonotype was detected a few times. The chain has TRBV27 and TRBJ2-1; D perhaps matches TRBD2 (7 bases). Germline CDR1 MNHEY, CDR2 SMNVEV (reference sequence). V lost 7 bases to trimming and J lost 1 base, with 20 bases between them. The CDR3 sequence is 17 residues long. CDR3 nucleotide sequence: TGTGCCAGCACCCTCGTCGGGGGGCGTGGGTCCTACAATGAGCAGTTCTTC. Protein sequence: CASTLVGGRGSYNEQFF.

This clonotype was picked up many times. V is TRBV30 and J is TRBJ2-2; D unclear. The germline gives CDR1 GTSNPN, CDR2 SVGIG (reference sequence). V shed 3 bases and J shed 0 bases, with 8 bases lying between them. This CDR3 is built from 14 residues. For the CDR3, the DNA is TGTGCCTGGAGCCGGAGCGCGAACACCGGGGAGCTGTTTTTT. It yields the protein CAWSRSANTGELFF.

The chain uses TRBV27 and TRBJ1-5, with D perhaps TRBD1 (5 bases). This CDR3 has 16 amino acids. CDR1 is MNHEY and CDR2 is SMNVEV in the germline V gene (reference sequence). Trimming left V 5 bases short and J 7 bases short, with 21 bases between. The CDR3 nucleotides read TGTGCCAGCAGTCCCATTGGGACCGGAGGTTCCCAGCCCCAGCATTTT. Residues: CASSPIGTGGSQPQHF.

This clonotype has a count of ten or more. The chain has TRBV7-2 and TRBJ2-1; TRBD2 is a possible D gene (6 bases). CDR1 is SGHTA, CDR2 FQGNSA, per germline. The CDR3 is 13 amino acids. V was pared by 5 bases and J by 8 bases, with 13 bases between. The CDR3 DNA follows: TGTGCCAGCAGCCGACTAGGTTACGATGAGCAGTTCTTC. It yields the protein CASSRLGYDEQFF.

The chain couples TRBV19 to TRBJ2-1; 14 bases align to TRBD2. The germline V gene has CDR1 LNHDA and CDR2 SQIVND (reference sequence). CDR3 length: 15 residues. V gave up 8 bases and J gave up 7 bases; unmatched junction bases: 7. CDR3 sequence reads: CASFPTSGRANEQFF. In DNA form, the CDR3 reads TGTGCCAGTTTCCCGACTAGCGGGAGGGCGAATGAGCAGTTCTTC.